This is a list of T cell receptor beta chains from one sample in a study of blood T cells in healthy people across ages. In TCRdb, the 5' RACE reads were re-called with MiXCR into one record per CDR3 protein. Among approximately 730,000 distinct CDR3 sequences, roughly 47% were seen once, and the ten largest hold 20% to 25%. Sequenced input: blood. The receptors here all came from a woman aged 60-70 years in good health. CDR3s include the opening cysteine and the closing phenylalanine or tryptophan. Each record gives: J gene, V gene, CDR3 protein.

>TRBJ2-3|TRBV10-3
CAISDQGASGSTDTQYF
>TRBJ2-1|TRBV24-1
CATSDPKIREQFF
>TRBJ1-2|TRBV27
CASSLSGLRGTEGGYTF
>TRBJ2-5|TRBV20-1
CSARGQDRTQETQYF
>TRBJ1-4|TRBV14
CASGQRTINEKLFF
>TRBJ2-7|TRBV5-1
CASSFTRGSYEQYF
>TRBJ2-7|TRBV20-1
CSARPSIHPYEQYF
>TRBJ2-3|TRBV12-3/TRBV12-4
CASNYDPAGSAQYF
>TRBJ1-2|TRBV5-1
CASSWDRGDGYTF
>TRBJ1-1|TRBV5-1
CASSQRTGAGRAFF
>TRBJ1-1|TRBV12-3/TRBV12-4
CASSPRDSLEAFF
>TRBJ2-7|TRBV11-2
CASSSSRVPTSGASKTYEQYF
>TRBJ2-3|TRBV20-1
CSARVAGASDTQYF
>TRBJ1-5|TRBV3-1
CASSHSGGGYQPQHF
>TRBJ2-1|TRBV18
CASSGSQGADEQFF
>-|TRBV7-9
CASSLELGQSSYNEQYF
>TRBJ2-5|TRBV11-1
CASSCQPQETQYF
>TRBJ1-2|TRBV30
CAWSEAGADYGYTF
>TRBJ1-6|TRBV10-1
CASRKRPLHF
>-|TRBV6-5
CASSRSSGGREQYF
>-|TRBV4-2
CASSQDIQNIQYF
>TRBJ2-3|TRBV11-2
CASSLNTGLAAPTDTQYF
>TRBJ2-3|TRBV5-1
CAGSWARTTETSIDTQYF
>TRBJ1-5|TRBV7-9
CASSLAMGRGLDNNQPQHF
>TRBJ2-3|TRBV12-3/TRBV12-4
CASSLGVAGVRTDTQYF
>TRBJ1-4|TRBV4-1
CASSQVRILQGNEKLFF
>TRBJ2-5|TRBV7-8
CASSQVGGVQETQYF
>TRBJ2-7|TRBV6-5
CASRQGQGSYEQYF